This paragraph reports one T cell receptor beta chain. The conserved phenylalanine or tryptophan normally closing the CDR3 is absent here, so this likely arose from a read error. These data come from a study of tumor-infiltrating lymphocytes in primary liver carcinoma. CDR1 and CDR2 (germline): SGHAT, FQNNGV. The V gene lost 7 bases and the J gene lost 8 bases, with 23 bases spanning the gap. This CDR3 contains 15 residues. cDNA specific to TCR beta was made from 500 ng of total RNA, with a constant-region primer employed for priming. A slightly modified ARM-PCR protocol with three nested multiplex PCR rounds produced these TCR beta libraries. The first two PCR rounds used TRBV1-TRBV30 forward primers with a C-beta reverse primer, 10 to 11 cycles each. TCRdb passed the multiplex PCR reads through MiXCR, listing each CDR3 protein once. Among 75,000 to 80,000 distinct CDR3 sequences listed, around 66% were seen once.

The tissue used was unsorted bulk material of about 19-30 mg. RNA and DNA were co-extracted from it with the AllPrep DNA/RNA mini kit. This TCR was recovered from a man in his forties with primary liver carcinoma and hepatitis B virus infection. The source material was tumor-adjacent normal liver tissue. The gene calls are TRBV11-2 and TRBJ2-5, with D possibly matching TRBD1 (5 bases). CDR3 bases: TGTGCCAGCACCTTTGAATTCCAGGGTACCGAAACCCAGTACTCC. This encodes CASTFEFQGTETQYS.